This entry lists 27 T cell receptor beta chains sequenced from one sample in a study of blood T cell repertoires in COVID-19. Produced via immunoSEQ multiplex PCR; TCRdb's table is partial and in-frame only. The repertoire consists of 250,000 to 300,000 clones, with around 87% occurring once and the leading ten covering over 4%. Material: peripheral blood. These receptors all stem from a woman aged 60-75 years with COVID-19, enrolled during active disease.

The CDR3 here is CASSLHQGVVTYEQYF. The CDR3 coding sequence is TGTGCCAGCAGCTTGCACCAGGGGGTAGTGACCTACGAGCAGTACTTC. The chain couples TRBV5-6 to TRBJ2-7, with 7 bases that match TRBD1. Germline values: CDR1 SGHDT, CDR2 YYEEEE. The CDR3 runs 16 residues. Trimming removed 1 base from V and 2 bases from J; junction bases left unmatched: 9.

The gene calls are TRBV2 and TRBJ1-1, with D perhaps TRBD1 (5 bases). Germline lookup yields CDR1 SNHLY and CDR2 FYNNEI. The CDR3 runs to 15 residues. Trimming took off 0 bases at V and 4 bases at J, with 12 bases between the two ends. The CDR3 coding sequence is TGTGCCAGCAGTGAAGCGCGCGGGGGAATCACTGAAGCTTTCTTT. Protein: CASSEARGGITEAFF.

This clone appeared a few times. The chain couples TRBV10-3 to TRBJ1-3; TRBD1 aligns across 7 bases. V lost 7 bases to trimming and J lost 3 bases; unmatched junction nucleotides: 3. Germline loops: CDR1 ENHRY, CDR2 SYGVKD. The CDR3 has 13 residues. CDR3 protein: CAINDRVGNTIYF. CDR3 in DNA: TGTGCCATCAATGACAGGGTTGGAAACACCATATATTTT.

This clone showed up just a few times. The genes are TRBV18 and TRBJ1-3, with TRBD1 matching over 10 bases. Trimming at V came to 0 bases and at J to 2 bases, leaving 4 bases not matched to a gene. Germline V CDR1 and CDR2: KGHSH, LQKENI. This CDR3 has 17 residues. The CDR3 loop reads CASSPPGQGSTGNTIYF. CDR3 DNA: TGTGCCAGCTCACCACCGGGACAGGGGTCAACTGGAAACACCATATATTTT. The whole variable domain, remainder taken from reference TRBV18 and TRBJ1-3, is NAGVMQNPRHLVRRRGQEARLRCSPMKGHSHVYWYRQLPEEGLKFMVYLQKENIIDESGMPKERFSAEFPKEGPSILRIQQVVRGDSAAYFCASSPPGQGSTGNTIYFGEGSWLTVV.

This clone was detected only a few times. Other nucleotide sequences from this sample produce the same CDR3. The J gene is TRBJ1-5, the V gene TRBV6-5; no firm D call. The CDR3 totals 12 residues. V lost 6 bases and J 5 bases, leaving 8 bases between the germline ends. Per the germline V gene, CDR1 is MNHEY and CDR2 is SVGAGI. CDR3 sequence reads: CASRAGDQPQHF. The DNA of the CDR3 is TGTGCCAGCAGAGCAGGTGATCAGCCCCAGCATTTT.

The rearrangement uses TRBV15 and TRBJ1-3, with TRBD1 identical over 7 bases. The V gene's germline CDR1 is LNHNV and CDR2 YYDKDF (reference sequence). This CDR3 spans 17 amino acids. The V and J ends lost 3 bases and 0 bases, in that order; junction bases with no gene match: 8. CDR3 region: CATSRGRQGYSGNTIYF. CDR3 sequence (DNA): TGTGCCACCAGCAGGGGACGACAGGGATACTCTGGAAACACCATATATTTT.

V is TRBV30 and J is TRBJ1-2; possible D gene TRBD1, 6 bases. Germline values: CDR1 GTSNPN, CDR2 SVGIG (reference sequence). This CDR3 spans 13 amino acids. Trimming cost V 3 bases and J 2 bases, with 10 bases left between them. The CDR3 loop is CAWRQGGNYGYTF. The CDR3 DNA sequence: TGTGCCTGGAGACAGGGAGGGAACTATGGCTACACCTTC. The variable domain in full, completed from reference TRBV30 and TRBJ1-2, reads SQTIHQWPATLVQPVGSPLSLECTVEGTSNPNLYWYRQAAGRGLQLLFYSVGIGQISSEVPQNLSASRPQDRQFILSSKKLLLSDSGFYLCAWRQGGNYGYTFGSGTRLTVV.

The gene calls are TRBV29-1 and TRBJ1-2; TRBD1 matches at 7 bases. Germline values: CDR1 SQVTM, CDR2 ANQGSEA. J lost 1 base, V lost 7 bases, and 6 bases had no gene match. The CDR3 sequence is 13 residues long. The CDR3 DNA reads TGCAGCGCCGACGACAGGGATAACTATGGCTACACCTTC. Translating gives CSADDRDNYGYTF. The full variable domain, completed using reference TRBV29-1 and TRBJ1-2, is SAVISQKPSRDICQRGTSLTIQCQVDSQVTMMFWYRQQPGQSLTLIATANQGSEATYESGFVIDKFPISRPNLTFSTLTVSNMSPEDSSIYLCSADDRDNYGYTFGSGTRLTVV.

The chain has TRBV5-1 and TRBJ2-7, with 10 bases identical to TRBD2. Germline V gene lookup returns CDR1 SGHRS and CDR2 YFSETQ. The CDR3 contains 16 residues. The V gene end was trimmed by 1 base and the J gene end by 4 bases; junction bases not matched to a gene: 8. The CDR3 is CASSLTKAGGPYEQYF. In nucleotides, the CDR3 is TGCGCCAGCAGCTTGACGAAAGCGGGAGGGCCTTACGAGCAGTACTTC.

This clone was found a few times. The rearrangement links TRBV6-1 to TRBJ2-7; 12 nucleotides line up with TRBD2. Germline loops: CDR1 MNHNS, CDR2 SASEGT. Trimming cost V 4 bases and J 0 bases; bases outside gene matches: 4. This CDR3 has 16 residues. The CDR3 sequence: CASSGLAGAGSYEQYF. The CDR3 coding sequence is TGTGCCAGCAGTGGACTAGCGGGAGCCGGCTCCTACGAGCAGTACTTC.

V is TRBV5-4 and J is TRBJ1-4; TRBD1 matches at 7 bases. J was trimmed by 7 bases and V by 5 bases; bases with no gene match: 8. CDR3 length: 14 amino acids. The V gene's germline CDR1 is SGHNT and CDR2 YYREEE (reference sequence). CDR3 in DNA: TGTGCCAGCAGTTCAGGGGGAAGGGGTGAAAAACTGTTTTTT. Encoded protein: CASSSGGRGEKLFF.

The chain employs TRBV5-7 and TRBJ2-2; 9 positions match TRBD1. TRBV5-7 is known as an ORF, though its function is uncertain. V lost 4 bases and J lost 0; bases outside the gene matches: 10. The CDR3 sequence is 18 residues long. This CDR3 is CASSVVGQGRPNTGELFF. CDR3 coding DNA: TGTGCCAGCAGCGTAGTGGGACAGGGTCGCCCGAACACCGGGGAGCTGTTTTTT.

This chain joins TRBV24-1 and TRBJ2-3, with TRBD1 matching over 7 bases. CDR3 length equals 15 residues. V shed 7 bases and J 1 base; nucleotides not matched to a gene: 7. Germline V gives CDR1 KGHDR, CDR2 SFDVKD. The CDR3 bases are TGTGCCACCAGCCACCGTCAGGGGGGCACAGATACGCAGTATTTT. This sequence encodes CATSHRQGGTDTQYF.

The chain uses TRBV30 and TRBJ1-6, with a possible D match to TRBD1 (6 bases). V lost 2 bases and J 4 bases, leaving 12 bases between the germline ends. Germline CDR1 GTSNPN, CDR2 SVGIG (reference sequence). The CDR3 extends over 15 amino acids. The CDR3 coding sequence is TGTGCCTGGAGTAACAGGGAAACATATAATTCACCCCTCCACTTT. This codes for CAWSNRETYNSPLHF.

The chain carries TRBV9 and TRBJ2-3, with 10 bases identical to TRBD1. CDR3 length: 15 amino acids. Looked up from germline, CDR1 is SGDLS and CDR2 is YYNGEE. V lost 2 bases to trimming and J lost 4 bases; unmatched junction nucleotides: 4. The CDR3 sequence is CASSVWTGGPDTQYF. The CDR3 region has the DNA TGTGCCAGCAGCGTTTGGACAGGGGGGCCAGATACGCAGTATTTT.

The chain has TRBV14 and TRBJ2-7, with 9 nucleotides matching TRBD1. Germline V gene data show CDR1 as SGHDN and CDR2 as FVKESK. Trimming at V came to 5 bases and at J to 4 bases, leaving 12 bases not matched to a gene. The CDR3 loop spans 16 amino acids. CDR3 in DNA: TGTGCCAGCAGCTCCTTCTCCGGGACAGGGTATTACGAGCAGTACTTC. It codes for CASSSFSGTGYYEQYF.

The table lists this clone with a few counts. This sequence joins TRBV2 and TRBJ2-7; D possibly corresponds to TRBD1 (6 bases). Looked up from germline, CDR1 is SNHLY and CDR2 is FYNNEI. CDR3 length: 16 amino acids. The ends were cut back, 0 bases at V and 5 bases at J, with 17 bases in the middle. The CDR3 protein is CASSEAQGSPGDEQYF. Here the CDR3 DNA reads TGTGCCAGCAGTGAAGCTCAGGGGTCCCCAGGGGACGAGCAGTACTTC.

The chain uses TRBV30 and TRBJ1-1; TRBD1 matches at 11 bases. Germline V lookup: CDR1 GTSNPN, CDR2 SVGIG (reference sequence). Unmatched junction bases numbered 12, after V lost 1 base and J lost 11 bases. The length of the CDR3 is 15 residues. This chain's CDR3 is CAWSGTGGVLRVAFF. The CDR3 nucleotides are TGTGCCTGGAGTGGGACAGGGGGCGTGTTGCGCGTGGCTTTCTTT.

The chain has TRBV7-9 and TRBJ1-3; 8 nucleotides match TRBD1. The J segment lost 5 bases and the V segment lost 5 bases, leaving 5 bases of the junction unmatched. The CDR3 totals 14 residues. Germline-derived CDR1 and CDR2 are SEHNR and FQNEAQ (reference sequence). The DNA of the CDR3 is TGTGCCAGCAGCCCTAGGACAGGGAGAAACACCATATATTTT. As protein: CASSPRTGRNTIYF.

The J gene is TRBJ1-5, the V gene TRBV5-4; 10 nucleotides line up with TRBD1. CDR3 length equals 14 residues. V was pared by 3 bases and J by 4 bases, with 1 base of the junction left unmatched. Germline-derived CDR1 and CDR2 are SGHNT and YYREEE (reference sequence). As DNA, the CDR3 is TGTGCCAGCAGCTCGGACAGGGGGAATCAGCCCCAGCATTTT. This sequence encodes CASSSDRGNQPQHF.

The chain has TRBV28 and TRBJ2-2, with D possibly being TRBD1 (5 bases). Trimming shortened V by 8 bases and J by 5 bases, and 15 bases separated the two germline ends. CDR1 and CDR2 from the germline V gene are MDHEN and SYDVKM. This CDR3 region has 14 residues. The CDR3 sequence: CASCDRRTTGELFF. DNA for the CDR3: TGTGCCAGCTGCGACAGACGAACGACCGGGGAGCTGTTTTTT.

In its sample, this clone ranks as medium-sized. The rearrangement joins TRBV11-2 to TRBJ1-2; 7 bases map to TRBD1. Germline CDR1 SGHAT, CDR2 FQNNGV. CDR3 length: 15 residues. The V and J ends lost 5 bases and 2 bases, in that order; junction bases with no gene match: 8. CDR3 nucleotides: TGTGCCAGCAGCCGCAAGGACAGGCGAAACTATGGCTACACCTTC. Its protein is CASSRKDRRNYGYTF.

The chain carries TRBV30 and TRBJ1-5; D unclear. Trimming stripped 4 bases from V and 1 base from J, with 8 bases between. Germline CDR1 and CDR2: GTSNPN and SVGIG (reference sequence). The CDR3 runs to 13 residues. In DNA form, the CDR3 reads TGTGCCTGGAATAGGAGAAGCAATCAGCCCCAGCATTTT. This translates into CAWNRRSNQPQHF.

A remark on this clone: Other DNA sequences of this sample code for an identical CDR3. The chain couples TRBV5-5 to TRBJ1-1, with 9 bases identical to TRBD1. V lost 2 bases to trimming and J lost 1 base; unmatched junction nucleotides: 3. This CDR3 is 15 amino acids long. CDR1 is SGHKS and CDR2 is YYEKEE in the germline V gene (reference sequence). Written as DNA, the CDR3 is TGTGCCAGCAGCTTAAGGGACAGGGCGAACACTGAAGCTTTCTTT. It is translated as CASSLRDRANTEAFF.

J is TRBJ1-6 and V is TRBV10-3; 8 bases map to TRBD1. CDR1 and CDR2 from the germline V gene are ENHRY and SYGVKD. The CDR3 has 17 residues. The junction had 10 bases not matched to a gene; V was cut back by 4 bases and J by 5 bases. The chain's CDR3 is CAISVVPGQANNSPLHF. The CDR3 coding sequence is TGTGCCATCAGTGTAGTCCCGGGACAGGCCAATAATTCACCCCTCCACTTT.

J is TRBJ2-7 and V is TRBV11-2, with D perhaps TRBD1 (6 bases). Germline V gene sequence: CDR1 SGHAT, CDR2 FQNNGV. Trimming shortened V by 5 bases and J by 7 bases, and 15 bases separated the two germline ends. This CDR3 has 13 residues. In DNA, the CDR3 is TGTGCCAGCAGCCCCAACAGGGAAGGGGAGCAGTACTTC. This translates into CASSPNREGEQYF.

The chain links TRBV28 to TRBJ1-5, with 9 bases identical to TRBD1. Germline CDR1 reads MDHEN; CDR2 reads SYDVKM. The J segment lost 6 bases and the V segment lost 6 bases, leaving 3 bases of the junction unmatched. The CDR3 is made up of 13 amino acids. The CDR3 sequence is CASRDRGIQPQHF. The DNA for the CDR3 is TGTGCCAGCAGAGACAGGGGGATTCAGCCCCAGCATTTT. The whole variable domain, remainder taken from reference TRBV28 and TRBJ1-5, is DVKVTQSSRYLVKRTGEKVFLECVQDMDHENMFWYRQDPGLGLRLIYFSYDVKMKEKGDIPEGYSVSREKKERFSLILESASTNQTSMYLCASRDRGIQPQHFGDGTRLSIL.